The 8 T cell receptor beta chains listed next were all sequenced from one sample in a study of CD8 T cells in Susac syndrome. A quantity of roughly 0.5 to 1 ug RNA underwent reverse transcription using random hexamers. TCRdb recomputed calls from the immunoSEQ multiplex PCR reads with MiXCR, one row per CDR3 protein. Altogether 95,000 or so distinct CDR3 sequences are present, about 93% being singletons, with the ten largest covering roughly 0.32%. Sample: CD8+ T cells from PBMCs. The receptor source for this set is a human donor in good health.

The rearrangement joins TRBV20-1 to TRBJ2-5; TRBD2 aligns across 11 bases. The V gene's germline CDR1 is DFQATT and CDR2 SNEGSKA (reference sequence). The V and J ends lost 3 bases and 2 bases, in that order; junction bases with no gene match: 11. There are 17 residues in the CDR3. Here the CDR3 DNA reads TGCAGTGCTAGCCTCCATAGCGGGGGGGCCCCACAAGAGACCCAGTACTTC. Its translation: CSASLHSGGAPQETQYF.

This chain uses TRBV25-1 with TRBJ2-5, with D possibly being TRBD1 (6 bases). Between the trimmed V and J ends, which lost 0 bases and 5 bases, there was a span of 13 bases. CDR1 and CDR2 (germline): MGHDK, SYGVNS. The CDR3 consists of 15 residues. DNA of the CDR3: TGTGCCAGCAGTGAATATGGGGGCCCACGGGAGACCCAGTACTTC. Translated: CASSEYGGPRETQYF.

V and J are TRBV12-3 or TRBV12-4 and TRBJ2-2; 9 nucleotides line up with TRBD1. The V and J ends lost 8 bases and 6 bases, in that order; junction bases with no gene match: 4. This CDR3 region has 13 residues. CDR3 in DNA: TGTGCCAGCGGAGGGACAGGGTCCGGGGAGCTGTTTTTT. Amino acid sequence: CASGGTGSGELFF.

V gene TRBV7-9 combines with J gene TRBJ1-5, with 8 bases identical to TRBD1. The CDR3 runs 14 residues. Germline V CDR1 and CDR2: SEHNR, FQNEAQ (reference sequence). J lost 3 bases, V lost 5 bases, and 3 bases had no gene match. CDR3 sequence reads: CASSRTGLNQPQHF. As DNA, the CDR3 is TGTGCCAGCAGCCGGACAGGGCTCAATCAGCCCCAGCATTTT.

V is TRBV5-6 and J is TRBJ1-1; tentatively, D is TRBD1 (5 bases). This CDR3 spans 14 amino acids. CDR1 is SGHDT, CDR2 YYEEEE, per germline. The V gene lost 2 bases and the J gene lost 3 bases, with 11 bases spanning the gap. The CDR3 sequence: CASSLDRTYTEAFF. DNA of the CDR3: TGTGCCAGCAGCTTAGACAGAACCTACACTGAAGCTTTCTTT.

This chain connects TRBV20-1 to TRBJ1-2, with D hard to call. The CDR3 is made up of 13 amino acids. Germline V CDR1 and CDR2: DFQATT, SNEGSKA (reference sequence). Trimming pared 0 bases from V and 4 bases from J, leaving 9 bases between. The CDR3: CSARDLGIYGYTF. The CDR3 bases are TGCAGTGCTAGAGATCTCGGCATCTATGGCTACACCTTC.

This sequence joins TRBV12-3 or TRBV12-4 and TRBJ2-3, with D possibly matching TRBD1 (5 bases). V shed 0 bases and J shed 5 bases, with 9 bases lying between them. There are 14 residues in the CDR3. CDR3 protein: CASSLARVGDTQYF. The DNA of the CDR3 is TGTGCCAGCAGTTTAGCCAGGGTTGGAGATACGCAGTATTTT.

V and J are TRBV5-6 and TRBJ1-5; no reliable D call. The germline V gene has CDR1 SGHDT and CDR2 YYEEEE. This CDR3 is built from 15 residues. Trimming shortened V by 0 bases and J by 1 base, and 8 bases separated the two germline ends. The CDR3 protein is CASSLAGWSNQPQHF. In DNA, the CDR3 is TGTGCCAGCAGCTTGGCGGGGTGGAGCAATCAGCCCCAGCATTTT.